This T cell receptor (beta chain) was recovered during a study of lymphopenia after photon versus proton radiotherapy. Libraries were prepared by immunoSEQ multiplex PCR; TCRdb keeps only in-frame clonotypes and omits some of them. The table has about 83,000 clones, around 83% seen once. On this clone: Its antigen is still unknown.

Study-wide results and caveats: Post-nadir diversity loss with photons came from oligoclonal expansion, particularly CD8+ Temra cells. A bigger post-nadir fall in TCR diversity correlated inversely with survival time in deceased patients.

Germline values: CDR1 SGHRS, CDR2 YFSETQ. The length of the CDR3 is 19 residues. Unmatched junction bases numbered 18, after V lost 4 bases and J lost 3 bases. This sample comprised peripheral blood, obtained from a patient treated with proton-based radiotherapy. This receptor was taken from a man aged 55 to 69 with pancreatic cancer. The genes are TRBV5-1 and TRBJ2-1; 8 bases map to TRBD2. The CDR3: CASSKGLWDASGYYNEQFF. The CDR3 DNA sequence: TGCGCCAGCAGCAAAGGACTTTGGGATGCTAGCGGGTACTACAATGAGCAGTTCTTC.